Many counts were recorded for the clone carrying this T cell receptor (beta chain). Its antigen is not identified. The authors deemed Graves' hyperthyroidism stable absent ophthalmopathy progression within 18 months. Fresh 10 ml peripheral blood yielded PBMCs. This record comes from a study of T cells in Graves' hyperthyroidism and ophthalmopathy. Overall study context: Peripheral blood samples were taken at initial diagnosis, prior to any treatment. Study-wide results and limits: Most thyroid-expanded clonotypes above 0.001 were also found in blood.

Germline assignment: CDR1 ENHRY and CDR2 SYGVKD. The CDR3 sequence is 19 residues long. Unmatched junction bases numbered 14, after V lost 4 bases and J lost 1 base. Amplification of TCR beta CDR3 regions was performed using RNA transcripts as template. Researchers ran a first-round RT-PCR on the TCR CDR3 using the HTBI primer set. TCRdb fed the multiplex PCR reads into MiXCR, producing one record per CDR3 protein. The sample includes 600,000 to 800,000 distinct CDR3 sequences, 35% of them seen just once. The receptor's source is a woman between 35 and 50 years old with Graves' hyperthyroidism. Sequenced sample: blood. The rearrangement joins TRBV10-3 to TRBJ2-2; 8 bases are a match to TRBD2. CDR3 in amino acids: CAISADRAGAPRNTGELFF. CDR3 sequence (DNA): TGTGCCATCAGTGCGGACAGAGCGGGGGCCCCTAGGAACACCGGGGAGCTGTTTTTT.